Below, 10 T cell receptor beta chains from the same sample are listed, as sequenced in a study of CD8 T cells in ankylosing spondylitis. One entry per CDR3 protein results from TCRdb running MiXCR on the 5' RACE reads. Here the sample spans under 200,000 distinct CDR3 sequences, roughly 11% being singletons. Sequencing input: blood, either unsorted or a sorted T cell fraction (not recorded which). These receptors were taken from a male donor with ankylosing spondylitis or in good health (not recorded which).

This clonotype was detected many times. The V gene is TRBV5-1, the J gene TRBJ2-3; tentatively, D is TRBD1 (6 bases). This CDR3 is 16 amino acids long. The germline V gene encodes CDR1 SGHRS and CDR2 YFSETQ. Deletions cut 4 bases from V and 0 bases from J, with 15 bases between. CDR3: CASSPRGGLSTDTQYF. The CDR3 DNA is TGCGCCAGCAGCCCCCGTGGGGGCCTTAGCACAGATACGCAGTATTTT.

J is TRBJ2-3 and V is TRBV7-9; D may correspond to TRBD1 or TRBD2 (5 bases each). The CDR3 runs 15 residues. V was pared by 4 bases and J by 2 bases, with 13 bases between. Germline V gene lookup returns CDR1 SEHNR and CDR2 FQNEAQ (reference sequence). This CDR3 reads CASSSSRGFTDTQYF. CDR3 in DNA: TGTGCCAGCAGCTCGAGCCGGGGCTTCACAGATACGCAGTATTTT. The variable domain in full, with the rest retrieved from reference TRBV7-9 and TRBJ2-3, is DTGVSQNPRHKITKRGQNVTFRCDPISEHNRLYWYRQTLGQGPEFLTYFQNEAQLEKSRLLSDRFSAERPKGSFSTLEIQRTEQGDSAMYLCASSSSRGFTDTQYFGPGTRLTVL.

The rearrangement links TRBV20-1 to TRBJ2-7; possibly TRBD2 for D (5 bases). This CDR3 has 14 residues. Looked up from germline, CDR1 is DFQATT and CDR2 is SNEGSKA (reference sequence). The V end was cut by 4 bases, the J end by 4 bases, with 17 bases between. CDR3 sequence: CSAMTTLGLYEQYF. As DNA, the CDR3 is TGCAGTGCTATGACTACTTTGGGTTTATACGAGCAGTACTTC.

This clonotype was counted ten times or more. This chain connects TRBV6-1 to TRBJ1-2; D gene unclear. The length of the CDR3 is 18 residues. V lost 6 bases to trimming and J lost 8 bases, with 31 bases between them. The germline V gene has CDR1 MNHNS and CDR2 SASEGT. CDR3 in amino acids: CASSRRSPRGSSLNGYTF. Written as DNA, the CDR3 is TGTGCCAGCAGCCGTCGGAGTCCTCGGGGTTCGAGCCTGAACGGCTACACCTTC.

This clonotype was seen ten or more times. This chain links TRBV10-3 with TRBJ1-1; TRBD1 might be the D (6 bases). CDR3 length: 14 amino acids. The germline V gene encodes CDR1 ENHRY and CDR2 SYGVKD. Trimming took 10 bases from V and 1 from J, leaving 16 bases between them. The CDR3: CASRSGTPNTEAFF. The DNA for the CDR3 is TGTGCCAGCCGCTCCGGGACACCGAACACTGAAGCTTTCTTT.

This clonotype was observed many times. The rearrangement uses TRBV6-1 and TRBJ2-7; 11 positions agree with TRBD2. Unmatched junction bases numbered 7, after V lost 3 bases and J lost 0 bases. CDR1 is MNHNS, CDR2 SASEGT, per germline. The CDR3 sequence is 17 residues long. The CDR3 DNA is TGTGCCAGCAGTGATCAGGGACTAGCGGCGAGCTCCTACGAGCAGTACTTC. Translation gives CASSDQGLAASSYEQYF.

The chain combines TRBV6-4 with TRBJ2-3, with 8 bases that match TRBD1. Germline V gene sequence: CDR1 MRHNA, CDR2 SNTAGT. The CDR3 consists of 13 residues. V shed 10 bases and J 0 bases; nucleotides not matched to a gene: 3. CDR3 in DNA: TGTGCCACCGGGGACAGGAGCACAGATACGCAGTATTTT. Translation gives CATGDRSTDTQYF.

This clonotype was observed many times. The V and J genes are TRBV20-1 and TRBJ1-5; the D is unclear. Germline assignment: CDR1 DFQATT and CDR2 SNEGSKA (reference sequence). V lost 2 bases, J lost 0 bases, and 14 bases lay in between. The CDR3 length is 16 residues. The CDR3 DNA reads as TGCAGTGCTAGACCCGGTCCAGCTTATAGCAATCAGCCCCAGCATTTT. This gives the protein CSARPGPAYSNQPQHF.

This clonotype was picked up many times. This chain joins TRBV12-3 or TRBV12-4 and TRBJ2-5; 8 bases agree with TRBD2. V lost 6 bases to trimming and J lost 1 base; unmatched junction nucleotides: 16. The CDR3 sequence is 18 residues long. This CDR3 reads CASSPSGLAGKVQETQYF. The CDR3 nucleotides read TGTGCCAGCAGCCCCAGTGGCCTAGCGGGCAAGGTCCAAGAGACCCAGTACTTC.

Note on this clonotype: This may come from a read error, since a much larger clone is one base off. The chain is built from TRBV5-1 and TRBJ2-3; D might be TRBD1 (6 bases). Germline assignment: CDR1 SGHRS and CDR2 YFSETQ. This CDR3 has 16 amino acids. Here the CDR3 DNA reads TGCGCCATCAGCACGCACAGGGCCCCTCCCACAGATACGCAGTATTTT. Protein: CAISTHRAPPTDTQYF. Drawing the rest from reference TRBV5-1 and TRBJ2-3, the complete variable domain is KAGVTQTPRYLIKTRGQQVTLSCSPISGHRSVSWYQQTPGQGLQFLFEYFSETQRNKGNFPGRFSGRQFSNSRSEMNVSTLELGDSALYLCAISTHRAPPTDTQYFGPGTRLTVL.